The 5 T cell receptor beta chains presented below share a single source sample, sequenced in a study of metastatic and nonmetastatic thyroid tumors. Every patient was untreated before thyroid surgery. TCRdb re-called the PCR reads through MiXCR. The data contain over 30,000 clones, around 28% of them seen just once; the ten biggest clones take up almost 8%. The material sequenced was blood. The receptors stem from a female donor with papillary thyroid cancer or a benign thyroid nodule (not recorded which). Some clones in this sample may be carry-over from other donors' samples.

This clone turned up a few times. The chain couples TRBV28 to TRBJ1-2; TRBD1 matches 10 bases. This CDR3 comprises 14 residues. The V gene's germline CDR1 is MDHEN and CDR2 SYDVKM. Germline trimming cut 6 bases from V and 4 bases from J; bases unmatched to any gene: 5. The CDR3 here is CASRETGGSYGYTF. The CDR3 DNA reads TGTGCCAGCAGGGAGACAGGGGGCAGCTATGGCTACACCTTC.

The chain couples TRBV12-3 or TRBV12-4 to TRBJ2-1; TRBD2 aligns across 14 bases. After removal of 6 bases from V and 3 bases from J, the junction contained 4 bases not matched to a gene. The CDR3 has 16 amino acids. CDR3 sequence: CASRGGLAGGYNEQFF. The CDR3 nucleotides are TGTGCCAGCAGAGGAGGACTAGCGGGAGGCTACAATGAGCAGTTCTTC.

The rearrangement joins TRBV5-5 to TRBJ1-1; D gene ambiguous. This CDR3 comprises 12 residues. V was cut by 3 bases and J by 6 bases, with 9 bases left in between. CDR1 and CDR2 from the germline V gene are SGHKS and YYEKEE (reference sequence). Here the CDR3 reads CASSSRWPEAFF. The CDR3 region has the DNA TGTGCCAGCAGCTCAAGGTGGCCTGAAGCTTTCTTT. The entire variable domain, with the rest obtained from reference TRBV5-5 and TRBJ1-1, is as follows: DAGVTQSPTHLIKTRGQQVTLRCSPISGHKSVSWYQQVLGQGPQFIFQYYEKEERGRGNFPDRFSARQFPNYSSELNVNALLLGDSALYLCASSSRWPEAFFGQGTRLTVV.

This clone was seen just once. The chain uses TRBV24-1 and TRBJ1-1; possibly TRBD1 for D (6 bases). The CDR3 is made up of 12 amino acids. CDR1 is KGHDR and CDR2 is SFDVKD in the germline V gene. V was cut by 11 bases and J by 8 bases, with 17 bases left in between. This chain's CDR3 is CASCDFGTEAFF. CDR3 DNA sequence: TGTGCCAGCTGTGATTTTGGGACAGAAGCTTTCTTT.

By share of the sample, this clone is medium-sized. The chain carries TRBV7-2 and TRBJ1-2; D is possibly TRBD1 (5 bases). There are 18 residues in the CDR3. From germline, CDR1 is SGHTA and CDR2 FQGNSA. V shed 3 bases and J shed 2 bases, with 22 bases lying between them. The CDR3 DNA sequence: TGTGCCAGCAGCTTTTTTCTTGACAGACGAAAAAACAACTATGGCTACACCTTC. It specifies CASSFFLDRRKNNYGYTF.